These T cell receptor beta chains were read from a single sample in a study of CXCR3-negative and CXCR3-positive naive CD8 T cells. No DNA is given; TCRdb re-called the 5' RACE reads and lists each CDR3 protein once. The sample has about 62,000 distinct CDR3 sequences. The specimen was naive CXCR3- CD8+ T cells from blood. The receptors stem from a human donor in good health. Some clones in this sample may be carry-over from other donors' samples. Each CDR3 is given with its conserved first and last residue.

V gene	J gene	CDR3 protein
TRBV3-1	TRBJ2-1	CASSQDVGGPYNEQFF
TRBV4-2	TRBJ2-7	CASSQGRQGHDEQYF
TRBV6-5	TRBJ1-6	CASSYGTGDNSPLHF
TRBV6-2/TRBV6-3	TRBJ2-1	CATDSRGYNEQFF
TRBV28	TRBJ2-1	CASSLDTGLAGADEQFF
TRBV7-7	TRBJ2-1	CASSSGLYNEQFF
TRBV27	TRBJ2-3	CASSPRSGQGSGGSTDTQYF
TRBV15	TRBJ2-1	CATSRVGGLFNNEQFF
TRBV6-4	TRBJ2-1	CASSGAGTPRFREQFF
TRBV10-1	TRBJ1-2	CASSESQNYGYTF
TRBV7-6	TRBJ2-2	CASSLLRSHQEAGELFF
TRBV5-1	TRBJ2-3	CASSRTGGIADTQYF
TRBV27	TRBJ2-5	CASSLSDSPKETQYF
TRBV9	TRBJ1-2	CASSEDPVVYGYTF
TRBV29-1	TRBJ2-7	CSVEGGTETYEQYF
TRBV29-1	TRBJ2-1	CSVLGFNEQFF
TRBV6-2/TRBV6-3	TRBJ2-7	CASSYRDIGAEQYF
TRBV29-1	TRBJ2-3	CSVPRDNTDTQYF
TRBV29-1	TRBJ2-7	CSVEDLLAEQYF
TRBV6-5	TRBJ2-7	CASGHSAYEQYF
TRBV14	TRBJ2-7	CASSHREQPSYEQYF
TRBV12-3/TRBV12-4	TRBJ1-5	CASSNELGRNQPQHF
TRBV6-6	TRBJ2-7	CASIGHYEQYF
TRBV27	TRBJ1-4	CASRPTRGEKLFF
TRBV7-3	TRBJ2-5	CASSLPGEGETQYF
TRBV20-1	TRBJ2-7	CSARNLAGRYEQYF
TRBV5-1	TRBJ2-7	CASSLNIYEQYF
TRBV7-2	TRBJ2-7	CACRGGTLKREQYF
TRBV7-6	TRBJ2-2	CASSLASGRASTGELFF
TRBV10-3	TRBJ2-5	CAVSSGLAQETQYF
TRBV4-1	TRBJ1-1	CASSLPGRSEAFF
TRBV20-1	TRBJ1-1	CSAAFRDTEAFF
TRBV7-9	TRBJ2-7	CASSLGQGGAYEQYF
TRBV3-1	TRBJ1-1	CASSQEFRGLSTEAFF
TRBV11-3	TRBJ1-5	CASSFYNQGQPQHF
TRBV28	TRBJ2-7	CASARSYEQYF
TRBV20-1	TRBJ2-5	CSARVWDSFLGETQYF
TRBV2	TRBJ1-1	CASTPDRAPNTEAFF
TRBV7-2	TRBJ1-1	CASSLVQGAGFF
TRBV19	TRBJ2-1	CASGPGYRYDSSYNEQFF
TRBV7-2	TRBJ2-5	CASSSTSAVETQYF
TRBV28	TRBJ2-2	CASRTVNTGELFF
TRBV29-1	TRBJ1-4	CSVEIIGQNEKLFF
TRBV29-1	TRBJ2-7	CSVERWDSSYEQYF
TRBV28	TRBJ2-3	CANSRQAHTDTQYF